The TCR beta chain under discussion was sequenced for a study of beta chain features in type 1 diabetes. This CDR3 region has 13 residues. The V end was cut by 1 base, the J end by 0 bases, with 4 bases between. CDR1 is SGHTA and CDR2 is FQGNSA in the germline V gene. Since all of the isolated RNA was reverse transcribed, expressed TCRB transcripts were what got sequenced. The table came from immunoSEQ multiplex PCR; TCRdb's copy has only in-frame clones and leaves some out. Among under 350,000 clones listed, approximately 8% were seen once. General study results and limits: Sequencing the cDNA could make cells with high TCR expression show up more than they should.

This clone was counted a few times. Its target is unknown. Sample: central memory CD4+ T cells from blood. This TCR came from a woman aged 18-29 years in good health. The rearrangement links TRBV7-2 to TRBJ2-7; D is unclear. CDR3 DNA sequence: TGTGCCAGCAGCTTAGACATCTCCTACGAGCAGTACTTC. As protein: CASSLDISYEQYF.